Below are 20 T cell receptor beta chains sequenced from a single sample in a study of shared clonotypes between healthy human individuals. CD8 cells classed as naive were CD45RO-negative and positively selected for CCR7, excluding terminally differentiated effector memory CD45RA+ cells. Sequenced by immunoSEQ multiplex PCR; TCRdb stores in-frame clones only, minus some. This table has more than 2 million clones, over 85% appearing once. Sequenced: naive CD8+ T cells sorted from blood. The receptors were gathered from a young man in good health.

This chain uses TRBV7-9 with TRBJ2-5, with 12 bases lining up with TRBD1. This CDR3 has 15 amino acids. V trimming: 5 bases; J trimming: 5 bases; junction bases outside the gene matches: 6. CDR1 SEHNR and CDR2 FQNEAQ come from the germline V gene (reference sequence). CDR3 loop: CASSTGQGASETQYF. The CDR3, as DNA: TGTGCCAGCAGCACGGGACAGGGGGCCTCGGAGACCCAGTACTTC.

Remarks on this clone: Other DNA sequences in this specimen translate into the identical CDR3. This chain joins TRBV27 and TRBJ2-1; a possible D gene is TRBD2 (7 bases). Germline V CDR1 and CDR2: MNHEY, SMNVEV (reference sequence). The CDR3 consists of 16 residues. The V gene lost 0 bases and the J gene lost 0 bases, with 9 bases spanning the gap. The CDR3 DNA reads as TGTGCCAGCAGTTTATCGGCGGGGGCCTCCTACAATGAGCAGTTCTTC. Translating it yields CASSLSAGASYNEQFF.

The chain couples TRBV7-9 to TRBJ2-1; 9 positions agree with TRBD2. With V trimmed by 1 base and J by 5 bases, 6 bases remained unmatched. The CDR3 has 16 amino acids. The germline gives CDR1 SEHNR, CDR2 FQNEAQ (reference sequence). The CDR3 protein is CASSLVVAGVDNEQFF. DNA of the CDR3: TGTGCCAGCAGCTTAGTCGTAGCGGGAGTTGACAATGAGCAGTTCTTC. The full variable domain, its missing parts supplied by reference TRBV7-9 and TRBJ2-1, is DTGVSQNPRHKITKRGQNVTFRCDPISEHNRLYWYRQTLGQGPEFLTYFQNEAQLEKSRLLSDRFSAERPKGSFSTLEIQRTEQGDSAMYLCASSLVVAGVDNEQFFGPGTRLTVL.

The CDR3 nucleotides are TGTGCCAGCAGCTCCCTTTCGCGGGAGAGGAACGAGCAGTACTTC. Amino acids: CASSSLSRERNEQYF. The V and J genes are TRBV13 and TRBJ2-7; 7 bases fit TRBD2. The CDR3 totals 15 residues. The germline CDR1 and CDR2 sequences are PRHDT and FYEKMQ (reference sequence). V shed 4 bases, J shed 5 bases, and the junction held 11 bases outside the gene matches.

Remarks on this clone: This sample includes further DNA sequences coding for the same CDR3. V gene TRBV27 combines with J gene TRBJ2-1; 8 bases are a match to TRBD1. The junction had 0 bases not matched to a gene; V was cut back by 3 bases and J by 2 bases. CDR1 and CDR2 from the germline V gene are MNHEY and SMNVEV (reference sequence). The CDR3 contains 14 residues. CDR3 bases: TGTGCCAGCAGTTTCAGGGGGCCCTACAATGAGCAGTTCTTC. Its protein product is CASSFRGPYNEQFF.

Turning to this clone: The sample contains more than one DNA sequence encoding this CDR3. The chain combines TRBV5-1 with TRBJ2-2; D is ambiguous. The germline V gene has CDR1 SGHRS and CDR2 YFSETQ. V lost 4 bases to trimming and J lost 1 base, with 11 bases between them. The CDR3 has 15 residues. The CDR3 DNA follows: TGCGCCAGCAGCCTCTGGTGGGAGAACACCGGGGAGCTGTTTTTT. Translation gives CASSLWWENTGELFF.

The V and J genes are TRBV6-6 and TRBJ2-7; D may be TRBD1 or TRBD2 (5 bases each). V lost 7 bases and J 3 bases, leaving 16 bases between the germline ends. Germline V gene lookup returns CDR1 MNHNY and CDR2 SVGAGI (reference sequence). The CDR3 covers 14 residues. The CDR3 spells CASNTEPRGYEQYF. The CDR3 DNA reads TGTGCCAGCAACACCGAACCGAGGGGCTACGAGCAGTACTTC.

V is TRBV13 and J is TRBJ1-2; TRBD1 agrees at 7 bases. CDR1 and CDR2 (germline): PRHDT, FYEKMQ (reference sequence). CDR3 length equals 15 residues. V gave up 5 bases and J gave up 0 bases; unmatched junction bases: 6. The CDR3 bases are TGTGCCAGCAGCGCCGGGACAGCGTCTAACTATGGCTACACCTTC. Its protein product is CASSAGTASNYGYTF.

This chain links TRBV2 with TRBJ1-5; D gene ambiguous. Germline CDR1 is SNHLY and CDR2 is FYNNEI. V was trimmed by 3 bases and J by 1 base, leaving 13 bases between them. This CDR3 spans 16 amino acids. CDR3 residues: CASSEGFTGSNQPQHF. Written as DNA, the CDR3 is TGTGCCAGCAGTGAGGGATTCACCGGGAGCAATCAGCCCCAGCATTTT.

V and J are TRBV6-6 and TRBJ2-7; 7 nucleotides line up with TRBD1. The V segment lost 6 bases and the J segment 3 bases; nucleotides outside the gene matches: 8. The CDR3 has 14 residues. Germline CDR1 reads MNHNY; CDR2 reads SVGAGI (reference sequence). In DNA, the CDR3 is TGTGCCAGCAGCCTAAGGGACAGCAGCTACGAGCAGTACTTC. This encodes CASSLRDSSYEQYF.

The rearrangement links TRBV13 to TRBJ2-7, with D unresolved. V shed 1 base and J shed 7 bases, with 11 bases lying between them. Per the germline V gene, CDR1 is PRHDT and CDR2 is FYEKMQ (reference sequence). This CDR3 is 13 amino acids long. CDR3 amino acids: CASSLAPLGEQYF. The CDR3 DNA reads as TGTGCCAGCAGCTTAGCTCCCCTTGGGGAGCAGTACTTC. The whole variable domain, remainder taken from reference TRBV13 and TRBJ2-7, is AAGVIQSPRHLIKEKRETATLKCYPIPRHDTVYWYQQGPGQDPQFLISFYEKMQSDKGSIPDRFSAQQFSDYHSELNMSSLELGDSALYFCASSLAPLGEQYFGPGTRLTVT.

The chain uses TRBV7-8 and TRBJ2-5, with D perhaps matching TRBD1 or TRBD2 (5 bases each). This CDR3 has 15 amino acids. Deletions cut 2 bases from V and 5 bases from J, with 15 bases between. Germline V gene lookup returns CDR1 SGHVS and CDR2 FQNEAQ. In DNA, the CDR3 is TGTGCCAGCAGCTTACCCGGCCGTGAGGGGGAGACCCAGTACTTC. Its protein product is CASSLPGREGETQYF.

The rearrangement links TRBV5-1 to TRBJ2-7; 9 bases fit TRBD1. The CDR3 is 15 residues long. Germline CDR1 reads SGHRS; CDR2 reads YFSETQ. With V trimmed by 0 bases and J by 3 bases, 4 bases remained unmatched. The CDR3: CASSLAGQGFYEQYF. The CDR3 bases are TGCGCCAGCAGCTTGGCGGGACAGGGTTTCTACGAGCAGTACTTC. The full variable domain, completed using reference TRBV5-1 and TRBJ2-7, is KAGVTQTPRYLIKTRGQQVTLSCSPISGHRSVSWYQQTPGQGLQFLFEYFSETQRNKGNFPGRFSGRQFSNSRSEMNVSTLELGDSALYLCASSLAGQGFYEQYFGPGTRLTVT.

Written as DNA, the CDR3 is TGTGCCAGCAGCATTGGGGTTTTGGGAGGGGCAAGCTCCTACGAGCAGTACTTC. It encodes CASSIGVLGGASSYEQYF. The chain has TRBV5-8 and TRBJ2-7; 7 nucleotides match TRBD2. The germline V gene has CDR1 SGHTS and CDR2 YDEGEE. The junction had 16 bases not matched to a gene; V was cut back by 4 bases and J by 0 bases. CDR3 length: 18 residues.

The chain joins TRBV7-9 to TRBJ1-2; D is ambiguous. The V gene lost 5 bases and the J gene lost 8 bases, with 18 bases spanning the gap. CDR1 and CDR2 (germline): SEHNR, FQNEAQ (reference sequence). This CDR3 is built from 14 residues. The CDR3 region is CASSPAVLLWGYTF. CDR3 coding DNA: TGTGCCAGCAGCCCCGCAGTATTACTATGGGGCTACACCTTC.

Comment on this clone: A much larger clone lies a single base off, so this may be a read error. The chain uses TRBV7-9 and TRBJ2-3; D gene ambiguous. V lost 6 bases, J lost 2 bases, and 3 bases lay in between. Germline V gene sequence: CDR1 SEHNR, CDR2 FQNEAQ (reference sequence). This CDR3 is 11 amino acids long. CDR3 nucleotide sequence: TGTGCCAGCAGGTTCACAGATACGCAGTATTTT. This encodes CASRFTDTQYF.

A remark on this clone: This CDR3 is also generated by other DNA sequences in the sample. The chain employs TRBV9 and TRBJ2-7, with D tentatively TRBD2 (6 bases). Germline loops: CDR1 SGDLS, CDR2 YYNGEE. V was trimmed by 4 bases and J by 0 bases, leaving 8 bases between them. The CDR3 covers 13 residues. CDR3 loop: CASSPGGSYEQYF. DNA of the CDR3: TGTGCCAGCAGCCCCGGGGGCTCCTACGAGCAGTACTTC.

This clone was picked up one time. V is TRBV25-1 and J is TRBJ2-7; D remains ambiguous. CDR3 length: 14 amino acids. Germline-derived CDR1 and CDR2 are MGHDK and SYGVNS. Trimming took off 2 bases at V and 0 bases at J, with 8 bases between the two ends. The CDR3 coding sequence is TGTGCCAGCAGTGAAGGCTTGAGCTCCTACGAGCAGTACTTC. Its translation: CASSEGLSSYEQYF.

The chain carries TRBV13 and TRBJ2-7; D not resolved. The CDR3 has 14 amino acids. Per germline, CDR1 PRHDT and CDR2 FYEKMQ (reference sequence). Trimming stripped 0 bases from V and 1 base from J, with 7 bases between. The CDR3 is CASSLGPDSYEQYF. As DNA, the CDR3 is TGTGCCAGCAGCTTAGGCCCAGATTCCTACGAGCAGTACTTC.

The chain uses TRBV6-5 and TRBJ1-2; possible D gene TRBD1, 5 bases. Germline V CDR1 and CDR2: MNHEY, SVGAGI. The CDR3 has 15 residues. Trimming cost V 8 bases and J 8 bases, with 24 bases left between them. DNA for the CDR3: TGTGCCAGCTTTGGACTACTGGCAGGGCTAGAGGGCTACACCTTC. It codes for CASFGLLAGLEGYTF.